Listed below are T cell receptor beta chains from one sample, sequenced in a study of T cell repertoires in cytomegalovirus infection. One entry per CDR3 protein, called by TCRdb with MiXCR from the reads. The top ten hold roughly 17% of the sample, which has about 140,000 distinct CDR3 sequences, 5.5% to 7% seen once. Specimen: PBMCs. These receptors originate from a human donor in good health (CMV status not recorded). Some clones in this sample may be carry-over from other donors' samples. Both conserved end residues are part of each CDR3. Each record gives: CDR3 DNA, CDR3 protein, D gene, J gene, V gene, clone size, CDR3 length. The D gene is left open where the match is weak. Rows may omit the clone size; those that give it use once, few, many or a size class.

cdr3_nt: TGCGCCAGCAGCCAAGATACGAGCCGGAACGAGCAGTACTTC
cdr3_aa: CASSQDTSRNEQYF
d_call: NA
j_call: TRBJ2-7
v_call: TRBV4-3
clone_size: NA
cdr3_length: 14

cdr3_nt: TGTGCCAGCAGCTTAAAGAGGAACACTGAAGCTTTCTTT
cdr3_aa: CASSLKRNTEAFF
d_call: NA
j_call: TRBJ1-1
v_call: TRBV7-2
clone_size: many
cdr3_length: 13

cdr3_nt: TGCAGCGTTGTGGGGGACAGGGGGCGCGAGCAGTACTTC
cdr3_aa: CSVVGDRGREQYF
d_call: TRBD1
j_call: TRBJ2-7
v_call: TRBV29-1
clone_size: few
cdr3_length: 13

cdr3_nt: TGTGCCAGCAGTTCTCCAGGGGCCTACGAGCAGTACTTC
cdr3_aa: CASSSPGAYEQYF
d_call: NA
j_call: TRBJ2-7
v_call: TRBV6-6
clone_size: NA
cdr3_length: 13

cdr3_nt: TGTGCCAGCAGCAGGGGACAGGCTGGAAACACCATATATTTT
cdr3_aa: CASSRGQAGNTIYF
d_call: TRBD1
j_call: TRBJ1-3
v_call: TRBV7-6
clone_size: many
cdr3_length: 14

cdr3_nt: TGCAGTGCTAGAGATGGCCGGGCGAACACCGGGGAGCTGTTTTTT
cdr3_aa: CSARDGRANTGELFF
d_call: NA
j_call: TRBJ2-2
v_call: TRBV20-1
clone_size: few
cdr3_length: 15

cdr3_nt: TGCAGTGCTCTTTCTGGGAACACTGAAGCTTTCTTT
cdr3_aa: CSALSGNTEAFF
d_call: NA
j_call: TRBJ1-1
v_call: TRBV20-1
clone_size: many
cdr3_length: 12

cdr3_nt: TGCAGCGTAAAGACAGGGACGAACACTGAAGCTTTCTTT
cdr3_aa: CSVKTGTNTEAFF
d_call: TRBD1
j_call: TRBJ1-1
v_call: TRBV29-1
clone_size: many
cdr3_length: 13

cdr3_nt: TGTGCCAGCAGTTTATCGGCGGGAGGGGCCCAGCATTTT
cdr3_aa: CASSLSAGGAQHF
d_call: NA
j_call: TRBJ1-5
v_call: TRBV27
clone_size: few
cdr3_length: 13

cdr3_nt: TGTGCCAGCACGAGGTCCGGCCAAGGGAGCAATGAGCAGTTCTTC
cdr3_aa: CASTRSGQGSNEQFF
d_call: NA
j_call: TRBJ2-1
v_call: TRBV2
clone_size: NA
cdr3_length: 15

cdr3_nt: TGCGCCAGCAGCCAAGATCTGAGCGGGGGGCCGAATTTTGGGTACAAAAACATTCAGTACTTC
cdr3_aa: CASSQDLSGGPNFGYKNIQYF
d_call: TRBD2
j_call: TRBJ2-4
v_call: TRBV4-1
clone_size: many
cdr3_length: 21

cdr3_nt: TGTGCCAGCAGGTCGACAGGGCCCGGGGAGCTGTTTTTT
cdr3_aa: CASRSTGPGELFF
d_call: TRBD1
j_call: TRBJ2-2
v_call: TRBV7-2
clone_size: many
cdr3_length: 13

cdr3_nt: TGTGCCAGCAGCTCGGGCAGGGGATGGGTGTCTGGAAACACCATATATTTT
cdr3_aa: CASSSGRGWVSGNTIYF
d_call: NA
j_call: TRBJ1-3
v_call: TRBV7-2
clone_size: many
cdr3_length: 17

cdr3_nt: TGCGCCAGCAGCCCGACAACAGGGCGACCCTACAATGAGCAGTTCTTC
cdr3_aa: CASSPTTGRPYNEQFF
d_call: NA
j_call: TRBJ2-1
v_call: TRBV4-1
clone_size: few
cdr3_length: 16

cdr3_nt: TGTGCCAGCAGCCCAAGGACAGGGTGGCAGGAGCAGTACTTC
cdr3_aa: CASSPRTGWQEQYF
d_call: TRBD1
j_call: TRBJ2-7
v_call: TRBV7-2
clone_size: many
cdr3_length: 14

cdr3_nt: TGTGCCAGCAGCTTGGGAGATGGGATTCACTATGGCTACACCTTC
cdr3_aa: CASSLGDGIHYGYTF
d_call: NA
j_call: TRBJ1-2
v_call: TRBV11-2
clone_size: NA
cdr3_length: 15

cdr3_nt: TGTGCCAGCAGCTTAGCACGGACAGGAAGCACAGATACGCAGTATTTT
cdr3_aa: CASSLARTGSTDTQYF
d_call: TRBD1
j_call: TRBJ2-3
v_call: TRBV7-6
clone_size: many
cdr3_length: 16

cdr3_nt: TGTGCCAGCAGCATACGATGGGGGGGACGAGAAAAACTGTTTTTT
cdr3_aa: CASSIRWGGREKLFF
d_call: NA
j_call: TRBJ1-4
v_call: TRBV7-2
clone_size: many
cdr3_length: 15

cdr3_nt: TGCGCCAGCAGCTCGAGGAAGGGGACCCTATCATCGCAAGAGACCCAGTACTTC
cdr3_aa: CASSSRKGTLSSQETQYF
d_call: NA
j_call: TRBJ2-5
v_call: TRBV5-1
clone_size: many
cdr3_length: 18

cdr3_nt: TGTGCCAGCAGCCCCGCCTCGGGGAGTGAGCAGTTCTTC
cdr3_aa: CASSPASGSEQFF
d_call: NA
j_call: TRBJ2-1
v_call: TRBV7-2
clone_size: many
cdr3_length: 13

cdr3_nt: TGTGCTAGTGGTTTGGTACCAGGGCGTAATGGAAACACCATATATTTT
cdr3_aa: CASGLVPGRNGNTIYF
d_call: NA
j_call: TRBJ1-3
v_call: TRBV12-5
clone_size: many
cdr3_length: 16

cdr3_nt: TGCAGTGCTCTTCCGGGACTAGAAGGCTCCTACGAGCAGTACTTC
cdr3_aa: CSALPGLEGSYEQYF
d_call: TRBD2
j_call: TRBJ2-7
v_call: TRBV20-1
clone_size: many
cdr3_length: 15